Below are 30 T cell receptor beta chains sequenced from a single sample in a study of shared clonotypes between healthy human individuals. The protocol was immunoSEQ multiplex PCR, while the TCRdb copy is restricted to in-frame clones and leaves out a portion. Of over 850,000 clones in the sample, roughly 74% were seen once. Sequences were obtained from memory CD4+ T cells from PBMCs. The subset denotes: CD45RA-negative fraction. The receptors derive from a man younger than 30 in good health. Some clones in this sample may be carry-over from other donors' samples.

This clone has ten or more counts. The rearrangement joins TRBV2 to TRBJ2-1, with D hard to call. With 2 bases removed from V and 5 bases from J, the gap between germline ends came to 4 bases. Germline assignment: CDR1 SNHLY and CDR2 FYNNEI. The CDR3 runs 12 residues. This CDR3 is CASSEQNNEQFF. CDR3 nucleotides: TGTGCCAGCAGTGAACAGAACAATGAGCAGTTCTTC.

The CDR3 bases are TGTGCCAGCTCATTAACGGGGCCCGGGCCCGGAACAGAGACCCAGTACTTC. Its translation: CASSLTGPGPGTETQYF. V usage is TRBV18 and J usage is TRBJ2-5; D is perhaps TRBD1 or TRBD2 (5 bases each). Germline assignment: CDR1 KGHSH and CDR2 LQKENI. The CDR3 covers 17 residues. Trimming took 5 bases from V and 4 from J, leaving 23 bases between them.

The V gene is TRBV19, the J gene TRBJ2-1; D is unresolved. Between the trimmed V and J ends, which lost 3 bases and 0 bases, there was a span of 6 bases. Per the germline V gene, CDR1 is LNHDA and CDR2 is SQIVND (reference sequence). The CDR3 is 14 residues long. CDR3 amino acids: CASSMLGSYNEQFF. The CDR3 DNA reads TGTGCCAGTAGTATGTTAGGCTCCTACAATGAGCAGTTCTTC.

The genes are TRBV6-6 and TRBJ1-1; D is undetermined. The V and J ends lost 0 bases and 6 bases respectively, with 8 bases between them. The germline V gene has CDR1 MNHNY and CDR2 SVGAGI (reference sequence). The CDR3 spans 13 residues. The CDR3 protein is CASSYSKTAEAFF. In nucleotides, the CDR3 is TGTGCCAGCAGTTACTCGAAGACCGCTGAAGCTTTCTTT.

This chain connects TRBV7-3 to TRBJ1-2; D gene ambiguous. V lost 5 bases and J lost 5, with 12 bases in between. CDR3 length: 13 residues. CDR1 is SGHTA, CDR2 FQGTGA, per germline. The CDR3, as DNA: TGTGCCAGCAGCCCGGGATCCCCATATGGCTACACCTTC. Its protein product is CASSPGSPYGYTF.

With respect to this clone: This specimen includes other DNA sequences encoding the same CDR3. The chain is built from TRBV5-4 and TRBJ2-3; TRBD2 matches 7 bases. Per the germline V gene, CDR1 is SGHNT and CDR2 is YYREEE (reference sequence). The CDR3 is 16 residues long. V lost 0 bases and J lost 1; bases outside the gene matches: 5. CDR3 sequence (DNA): TGTGCCAGCAGCTTGGGGTTAGCGGGCCGCACAGATACGCAGTATTTT. Protein product: CASSLGLAGRTDTQYF.

This clone was seen just once. The chain couples TRBV4-2 to TRBJ2-7, with TRBD1 matching over 9 bases. The V gene's germline CDR1 is LGHNA and CDR2 YNFKEQ. With V trimmed by 1 base and J by 6 bases, 10 bases remained unmatched. The length of the CDR3 is 16 residues. In DNA, the CDR3 is TGTGCCAGCAGCCAAGGCCCGGGACAGGGAGACCTCGAGCAGTACTTC. Its protein is CASSQGPGQGDLEQYF.

The chain links TRBV5-1 to TRBJ2-7; 7 bases are shared with TRBD2. The CDR3 loop spans 15 amino acids. Germline V gene lookup returns CDR1 SGHRS and CDR2 YFSETQ. The ends lost 0 bases at V and 0 bases at J; junction bases unmatched: 3. As DNA, the CDR3 is TGCGCCAGCAGCTTGGCCGGGACTATCTCCTACGAGCAGTACTTC. It yields the protein CASSLAGTISYEQYF.

This chain joins TRBV4-1 and TRBJ2-5; 8 bases fit TRBD1. This CDR3 spans 14 amino acids. Germline lookup yields CDR1 MGHRA and CDR2 YSYEKL. V was clipped by 4 bases and J by 6 bases; unmatched bases: 7. The CDR3 region is CASSPSDRVQTQYF. The CDR3 nucleotides are TGCGCCAGCAGCCCATCGGACAGGGTACAGACCCAGTACTTC.

V is TRBV5-1 and J is TRBJ2-7, with 8 bases that match TRBD1. Germline V gene sequence: CDR1 SGHRS, CDR2 YFSETQ. After removal of 0 bases from V and 5 bases from J, the junction contained 10 bases not matched to a gene. The length of the CDR3 is 16 residues. The CDR3 loop is CASSLGGTGRADEQYF. CDR3 DNA: TGCGCCAGCAGCTTGGGAGGGACAGGTCGGGCGGACGAGCAGTACTTC.

The V call is TRBV7-2, the J call TRBJ2-1, with D possibly being TRBD2 (6 bases). Germline V lookup: CDR1 SGHTA, CDR2 FQGNSA. Trimming took off 0 bases at V and 5 bases at J, with 14 bases between the two ends. The CDR3 has 16 amino acids. The CDR3 nucleotides read TGTGCCAGCAGCTTAGCGGGGACTCATGGGGACAATGAGCAGTTCTTC. Its protein product is CASSLAGTHGDNEQFF.

This clone has a single count. CDR3 amino acids: CASSLGLAGDNEQFF. The CDR3 DNA follows: TGTGCCAGCAGCCTTGGGCTAGCGGGAGACAATGAGCAGTTCTTC. V gene TRBV7-9 combines with J gene TRBJ2-1, with TRBD2 matching over 10 bases. J lost 5 bases, V lost 5 bases, and 6 bases had no gene match. Germline CDR1 is SEHNR and CDR2 is FQNEAQ (reference sequence). The CDR3 is 15 amino acids.

The rearrangement uses TRBV6-5 and TRBJ2-7, with no clear D. The germline V gene encodes CDR1 MNHEY and CDR2 SVGAGI. The CDR3 length is 12 residues. V shed 6 bases and J shed 2 bases, with 8 bases lying between them. CDR3 in DNA: TGTGCCAGCAGCGGGTTGGCCTACGAGCAGTACTTC. Translated: CASSGLAYEQYF.

The chain uses TRBV4-3 and TRBJ2-3; 11 bases match TRBD1. This CDR3 has 16 residues. Germline-derived CDR1 and CDR2 are LGHNA and YSLEER. The J segment lost 2 bases and the V segment lost 4 bases, leaving 5 bases of the junction unmatched. CDR3 in DNA: TGCGCCAGCAGCCCTCGGACAGGGGGCTTCACAGATACGCAGTATTTT. Encoded protein: CASSPRTGGFTDTQYF.

The chain combines TRBV28 with TRBJ1-2; D call uncertain. The ends were cut back, 2 bases at V and 4 bases at J, with 17 bases in the middle. The V gene's germline CDR1 is MDHEN and CDR2 SYDVKM. The CDR3 sequence is 16 residues long. The CDR3 here is CASSLVFGPVGYGYTF. CDR3 bases: TGTGCCAGCAGTTTAGTGTTCGGGCCGGTGGGCTATGGCTACACCTTC.

This chain connects TRBV7-2 to TRBJ1-3, with TRBD1 identical over 7 bases. Per the germline V gene, CDR1 is SGHTA and CDR2 is FQGNSA. After removal of 5 bases from V and 7 bases from J, the junction contained 5 bases not matched to a gene. The CDR3 has 13 amino acids. The CDR3 spells CASSDRVSNTIYF. CDR3 coding DNA: TGTGCCAGCAGCGACAGGGTTTCGAACACCATATATTTT.

Written as DNA, the CDR3 is TGTGCCAGCAGCTTGAGGGACAGACAAGAGACCCAGTACTTC. Amino acid sequence: CASSLRDRQETQYF. V usage is TRBV5-8 and J usage is TRBJ2-5; 7 bases map to TRBD1. Trimming removed 1 base from V and 2 bases from J; junction bases left unmatched: 2. The CDR3 extends over 14 amino acids. Per the germline V gene, CDR1 is SGHTS and CDR2 is YDEGEE.

This chain joins TRBV5-1 and TRBJ1-1, with D perhaps matching TRBD1 (5 bases). Trimming stripped 3 bases from V and 1 base from J, with 19 bases between. Germline assignment: CDR1 SGHRS and CDR2 YFSETQ. CDR3 length: 17 residues. CDR3 residues: CASSYQPLGVENTEAFF. CDR3 DNA: TGCGCCAGCAGCTACCAACCCTTAGGGGTGGAGAACACTGAAGCTTTCTTT.

In this sample, this clone turned up once. V is TRBV28 and J is TRBJ2-1, with 9 bases aligning to TRBD2. The germline V gene has CDR1 MDHEN and CDR2 SYDVKM. Trimming cost V 6 bases and J 9 bases; bases outside gene matches: 15. There are 16 residues in the CDR3. For the CDR3, the DNA is TGTGCCAGCAGCCTCGGAGGAAGCGGGAGGAACGGTGAGCAGTTCTTC. Encoded protein: CASSLGGSGRNGEQFF.

A single count supports this clone. The CDR3 is CASIQQGGAFTEAFF. CDR3 DNA: TGTGCCAGTATCCAACAGGGGGGGGCTTTTACTGAAGCTTTCTTT. V is TRBV19 and J is TRBJ1-1; 8 bases line up with TRBD1. Germline V gene lookup returns CDR1 LNHDA and CDR2 SQIVND (reference sequence). J lost 5 bases, V lost 7 bases, and 12 bases had no gene match. The CDR3 spans 15 residues. The full variable domain, with the rest looked up from reference TRBV19 and TRBJ1-1, is DGGITQSPKYLFRKEGQNVTLSCEQNLNHDAMYWYRQDPGQGLRLIYYSQIVNDFQKGDIAEGYSVSREKKESFPLTVTSAQKNPTAFYLCASIQQGGAFTEAFFGQGTRLTVV.

V gene TRBV2 combines with J gene TRBJ2-7, with a tentative D call TRBD1 (6 bases). Between the trimmed V and J ends, which lost 8 bases and 0 bases, there was a span of 20 bases. CDR1 is SNHLY, CDR2 FYNNEI, per germline. The CDR3 sequence is 16 residues long. In nucleotides, the CDR3 is TGTGCCAGCGGGGTCCCAGGGGTCCTCAGCTCCTACGAGCAGTACTTC. As protein: CASGVPGVLSSYEQYF.

This clone has only a few counts. The genes are TRBV7-2 and TRBJ2-4; D not resolved. Looked up from germline, CDR1 is SGHTA and CDR2 is FQGNSA. This CDR3 spans 13 amino acids. The V end was cut by 3 bases, the J end by 0 bases, with 3 bases between. The CDR3 nucleotides are TGTGCCAGCAGCTTCCAAGCCAAAAACATTCAGTACTTC. Protein product: CASSFQAKNIQYF.

The chain recombines TRBV7-9 with TRBJ2-7; D uncertain. The CDR3 runs to 14 residues. Germline assignment: CDR1 SEHNR and CDR2 FQNEAQ (reference sequence). Trimming pared 5 bases from V and 3 bases from J, leaving 14 bases between. DNA of the CDR3: TGTGCCAGCAGCCAAGCCCGGACCGACTACGAGCAGTACTTC. Translated, it gives CASSQARTDYEQYF.

The V gene is TRBV5-1, the J gene TRBJ2-7; 11 nucleotides match TRBD1. This CDR3 comprises 14 residues. V shed 4 bases, J shed 5 bases, and the junction held 5 bases outside the gene matches. Looked up from germline, CDR1 is SGHRS and CDR2 is YFSETQ. The CDR3 coding sequence is TGCGCCAGCAGCCGGACAGGGGGCGCGGACGAGCAGTACTTC. It specifies CASSRTGGADEQYF.

The rearrangement joins TRBV4-3 to TRBJ2-3, with 11 bases matching TRBD2. Germline V lookup: CDR1 LGHNA, CDR2 YSLEER. The CDR3 sequence is 15 residues long. Trimming removed 8 bases from V and 1 base from J; junction bases left unmatched: 5. The DNA for the CDR3 is TGCGCCAGCTCTCAGGGACTAGCGGGCACAGATACGCAGTATTTT. Encoded protein: CASSQGLAGTDTQYF.

Details on this clone: The same CDR3 arises from other DNA sequences in this sample as well. V usage is TRBV6-5 and J usage is TRBJ1-5, with unresolved D. V was clipped by 3 bases and J by 4 bases, with 10 bases between them. This CDR3 region has 14 residues. Germline CDR1 is MNHEY and CDR2 is SVGAGI. The DNA of the CDR3 is TGTGCCAGCAGTTATCTCGGCGGGAATCAGCCCCAGCATTTT. Translating it yields CASSYLGGNQPQHF.

The CDR3 loop is CASSPQPAGNTIYF. In nucleotides, the CDR3 is TGCGCCAGCAGCCCCCAGCCAGCTGGAAACACCATATATTTT. The chain uses TRBV5-1 and TRBJ1-3; D gene unclear. This CDR3 is 14 amino acids long. Trimming took 4 bases from V and 2 from J, leaving 10 bases between them. The V gene's germline CDR1 is SGHRS and CDR2 YFSETQ.

The chain combines TRBV7-2 with TRBJ2-3, with a possible D match to TRBD1 (8 bases). Germline V gene sequence: CDR1 SGHTA, CDR2 FQGNSA. The CDR3 runs to 14 residues. The V end was cut by 5 bases, the J end by 4 bases, with 13 bases between. In nucleotides, the CDR3 is TGTGCCAGCAGCCAAACAGGGGGGGCAGATACGCAGTATTTT. Translated: CASSQTGGADTQYF. Together with reference TRBV7-2 and TRBJ2-3, the CDR3 gives the full variable domain: GAGVSQSPSNKVTEKGKDVELRCDPISGHTALYWYRQSLGQGLEFLIYFQGNSAPDKSGLPSDRFSAERTGGSVSTLTIQRTQQEDSAVYLCASSQTGGADTQYFGPGTRLTVL.

J is TRBJ1-1 and V is TRBV5-4; the match to TRBD1 covers 8 bases. The V segment lost 3 bases and the J segment 5 bases; nucleotides outside the gene matches: 9. Germline V gene data show CDR1 as SGHNT and CDR2 as YYREEE (reference sequence). The CDR3 sequence is 15 residues long. The CDR3 DNA reads TGTGCCAGCAGCTCCTCCCGGACAGGGCAAACTGAAGCTTTCTTT. Protein: CASSSSRTGQTEAFF. The full variable domain, in which reference TRBV5-4 and TRBJ1-1 provide the parts outside the CDR3, is ETGVTQSPTHLIKTRGQQVTLRCSSQSGHNTVSWYQQALGQGPQFIFQYYREEENGRGNFPPRFSGLQFPNYSSELNVNALELDDSALYLCASSSSRTGQTEAFFGQGTRLTVV.

The V and J genes are TRBV30 and TRBJ1-1; D is perhaps TRBD1 (5 bases). Germline CDR1 reads GTSNPN; CDR2 reads SVGIG (reference sequence). V was trimmed by 4 bases and J by 7 bases, leaving 16 bases between them. The CDR3 consists of 13 residues. In DNA, the CDR3 is TGTGCCTGGACCAGGCAGAATGACAGTGAAGCTTTCTTT. It encodes CAWTRQNDSEAFF.